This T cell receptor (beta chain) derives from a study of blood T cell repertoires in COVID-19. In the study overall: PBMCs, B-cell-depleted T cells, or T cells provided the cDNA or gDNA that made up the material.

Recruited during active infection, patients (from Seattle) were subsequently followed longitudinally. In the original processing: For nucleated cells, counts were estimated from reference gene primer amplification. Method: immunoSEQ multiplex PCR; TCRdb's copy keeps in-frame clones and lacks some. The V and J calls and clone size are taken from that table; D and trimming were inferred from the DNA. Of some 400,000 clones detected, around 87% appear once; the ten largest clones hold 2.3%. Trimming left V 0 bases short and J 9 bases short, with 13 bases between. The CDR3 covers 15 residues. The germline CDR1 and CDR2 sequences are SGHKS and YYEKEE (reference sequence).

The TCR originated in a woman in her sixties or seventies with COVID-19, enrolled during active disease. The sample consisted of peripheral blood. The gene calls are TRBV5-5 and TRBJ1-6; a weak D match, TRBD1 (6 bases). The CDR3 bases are TGTGCCAGCAGCTTGGCCACAGGGAGTGGTTCACCCCTCCACTTT. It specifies CASSLATGSGSPLHF.